The source of this TCR beta chain is a study of OX40 agonist ivuxolimab in advanced cancers. Study details: The dose-escalation group included hepatocellular carcinoma, melanoma, renal cell carcinoma and head and neck cancer. Study-wide results and limits: Still undetermined is the antigen specificity of the expanded peripheral T cells.

Patients were ruled out by autoimmune disease history or systemic immunosuppression. CDR3 size: 12 residues. In germline, CDR1 is MNHEY, CDR2 SMNVEV (reference sequence). The V end lost 5 bases, the J end lost 4 bases, and 8 bases lay between the germline ends. Using immunoSEQ multiplex PCR, the repertoire was profiled, and TCRdb retains in-frame clones only, with some absent. Of tens of thousands of clones in the sample, over 85% were seen once. Turning to this clone: The antigen remains unidentified.

The sample was CD4+ or CD8+ T cells sorted from blood, taken in a trial of the OX40 agonist ivuxolimab. The V and J genes are TRBV27 and TRBJ1-1; unclear D gene. This receptor was obtained from an adult with an advanced solid tumor such as melanoma, head and neck, liver or kidney cancer. The CDR3 DNA sequence: TGTGCCAGCAGTACTCCAGGCACTGAAGCTTTCTTT. Encoded protein: CASSTPGTEAFF.